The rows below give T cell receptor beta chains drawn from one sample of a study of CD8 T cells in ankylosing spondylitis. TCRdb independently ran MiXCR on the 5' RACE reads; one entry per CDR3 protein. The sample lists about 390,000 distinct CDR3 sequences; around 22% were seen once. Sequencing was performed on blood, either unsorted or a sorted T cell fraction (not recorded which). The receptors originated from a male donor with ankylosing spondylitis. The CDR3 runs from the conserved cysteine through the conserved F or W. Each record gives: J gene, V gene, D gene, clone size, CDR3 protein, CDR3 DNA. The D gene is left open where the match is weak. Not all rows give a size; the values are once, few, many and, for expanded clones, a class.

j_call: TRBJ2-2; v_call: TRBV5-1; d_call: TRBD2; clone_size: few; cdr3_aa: CASSRAGENTGELFF; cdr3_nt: TGCGCCAGCAGCCGGGCGGGGGAGAACACCGGGGAGCTGTTTTTT
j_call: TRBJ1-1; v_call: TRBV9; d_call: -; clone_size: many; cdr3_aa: CASSHTGENTEAFF; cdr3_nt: TGTGCCAGCAGCCATACCGGGGAGAACACTGAAGCTTTCTTT
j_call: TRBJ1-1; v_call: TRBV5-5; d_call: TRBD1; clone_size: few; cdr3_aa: CASSLTGGATEAFF; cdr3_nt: TGTGCCAGCAGCTTGACAGGGGGCGCGACTGAAGCTTTCTTT
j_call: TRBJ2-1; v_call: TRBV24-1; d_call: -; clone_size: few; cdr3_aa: CATSDFTSNEQFF; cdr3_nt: TGTGCCACCAGTGATTTTACCTCTAACGAGCAGTTCTTC
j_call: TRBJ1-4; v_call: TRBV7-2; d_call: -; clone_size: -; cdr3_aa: CASSFGTANEKLFF; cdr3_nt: TGTGCCAGCAGCTTCGGGACCGCAAATGAAAAACTGTTTTTT
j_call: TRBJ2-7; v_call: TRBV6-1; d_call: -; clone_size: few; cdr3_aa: CASSVFPQVPYEQYF; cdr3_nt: TGTGCCAGCAGTGTTTTTCCTCAAGTCCCTTACGAGCAGTACTTC
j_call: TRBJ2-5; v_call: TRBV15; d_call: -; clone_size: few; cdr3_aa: CATSTSLGAGQETQYF; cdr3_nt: TGTGCCACCAGCACTTCCCTAGGGGCAGGCCAAGAGACCCAGTACTTC
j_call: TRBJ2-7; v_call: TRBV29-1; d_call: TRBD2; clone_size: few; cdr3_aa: CSVDGAGGPLSF; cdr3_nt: TGCAGCGTTGACGGCGCGGGAGGGCCCTTGTCCTTC
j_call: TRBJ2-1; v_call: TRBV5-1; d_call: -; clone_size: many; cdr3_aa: CASSFEASEYNEQFF; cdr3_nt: TGCGCCAGCAGCTTCGAGGCTAGCGAGTACAATGAGCAGTTCTTC
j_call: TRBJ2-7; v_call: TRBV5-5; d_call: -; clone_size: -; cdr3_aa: CASSKLQVGDYEQYF; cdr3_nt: TGTGCCAGCAGCAAACTACAGGTGGGGGACTACGAGCAGTACTTC
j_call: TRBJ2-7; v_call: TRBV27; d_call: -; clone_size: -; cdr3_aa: CASLWSYEQYF; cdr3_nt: TGTGCCAGCTTATGGTCCTACGAGCAGTACTTC
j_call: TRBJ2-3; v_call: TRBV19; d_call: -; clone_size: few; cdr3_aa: CASRAQTSTDTQYF; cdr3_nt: TGTGCCAGTAGGGCTCAAACTAGCACAGATACGCAGTATTTT
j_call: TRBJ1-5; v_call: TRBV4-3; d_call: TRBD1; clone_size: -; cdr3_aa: CASSPSWQGGQPQHF; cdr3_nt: TGCGCCAGCAGCCCGTCTTGGCAGGGGGGTCAGCCCCAGCATTTT
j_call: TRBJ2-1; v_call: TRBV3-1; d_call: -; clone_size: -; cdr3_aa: CASSQDIVIGNEQFF; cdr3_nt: TGTGCCAGCAGCCAAGATATCGTAATCGGCAATGAGCAGTTCTTC
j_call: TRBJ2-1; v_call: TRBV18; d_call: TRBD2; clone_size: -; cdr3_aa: CASSPLREAYNEQFF; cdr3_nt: TGTGCCAGCTCACCGCTCCGGGAGGCCTACAATGAGCAGTTCTTC
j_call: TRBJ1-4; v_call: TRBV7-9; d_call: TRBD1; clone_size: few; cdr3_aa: CASNLEGGLTGEKLFF; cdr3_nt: TGTGCCAGCAACTTAGAAGGGGGCCTCACCGGGGAAAAACTGTTTTTT
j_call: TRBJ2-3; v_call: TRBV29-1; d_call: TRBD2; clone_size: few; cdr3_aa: CSVDTSGSLDTQYF; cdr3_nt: TGCAGCGTTGATACTAGCGGGAGTTTAGATACGCAGTATTTT
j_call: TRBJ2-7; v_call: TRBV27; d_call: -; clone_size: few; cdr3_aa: CASSFATSDEQYF; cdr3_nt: TGTGCCAGCAGTTTTGCGACCAGCGACGAGCAGTACTTC
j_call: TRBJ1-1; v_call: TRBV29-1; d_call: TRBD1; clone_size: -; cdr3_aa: CSARDRGVDTEAFF; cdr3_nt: TGCAGCGCCCGGGACAGGGGAGTAGACACTGAAGCTTTCTTT
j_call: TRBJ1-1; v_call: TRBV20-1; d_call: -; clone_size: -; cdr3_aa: CSARVVGGSGTEAFF; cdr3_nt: TGCAGTGCTAGAGTTGTGGGGGGTTCAGGCACTGAAGCTTTCTTT
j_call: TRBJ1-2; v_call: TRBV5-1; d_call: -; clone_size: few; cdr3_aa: CASSPRQDPYGYTF; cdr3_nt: TGCGCCAGCAGCCCCCGACAAGACCCGTATGGCTACACCTTC
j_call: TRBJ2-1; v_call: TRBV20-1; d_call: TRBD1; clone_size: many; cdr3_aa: CSTGGKYNEQFF; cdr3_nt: TGCAGTACAGGGGGAAAGTACAATGAGCAGTTCTTC
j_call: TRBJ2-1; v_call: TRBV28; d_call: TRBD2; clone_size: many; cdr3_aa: CASSPRTSGKNEQFF; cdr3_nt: TGTGCCAGCAGTCCGAGGACTAGCGGGAAAAATGAGCAGTTCTTC
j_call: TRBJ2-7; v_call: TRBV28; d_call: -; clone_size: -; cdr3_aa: CASNDFSYEQYF; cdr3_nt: TGTGCCAGCAACGACTTCTCCTACGAGCAGTACTTC
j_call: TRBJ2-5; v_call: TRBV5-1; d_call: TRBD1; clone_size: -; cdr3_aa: CASSLVLRTGVETQYF; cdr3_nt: TGCGCCAGCAGCTTGGTACTCAGGACAGGGGTCGAGACCCAGTACTTC